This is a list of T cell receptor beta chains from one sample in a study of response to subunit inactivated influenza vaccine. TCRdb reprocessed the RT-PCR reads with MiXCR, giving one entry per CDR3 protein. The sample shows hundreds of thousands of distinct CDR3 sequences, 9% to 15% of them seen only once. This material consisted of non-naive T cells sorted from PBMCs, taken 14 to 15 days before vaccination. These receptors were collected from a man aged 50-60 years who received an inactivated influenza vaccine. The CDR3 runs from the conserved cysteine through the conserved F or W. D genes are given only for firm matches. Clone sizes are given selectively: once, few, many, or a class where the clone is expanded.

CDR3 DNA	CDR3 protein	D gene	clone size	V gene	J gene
TGTGCCAGCAGGAGGGACAGGGAGGGAACTGAAGCTTTCTTT	CASRRDREGTEAFF	TRBD1	.	TRBV6-2/TRBV6-3	TRBJ1-1
TGTGCCAGCAGCGTAGACGGGGGGGGCGAGCAGTACTTC	CASSVDGGGEQYF	TRBD2	many	TRBV9	TRBJ2-7
TGCGCCAGCAGCTACGGACGGATTAATTCACCCCTCCACTTT	CASSYGRINSPLHF	.	few	TRBV4-1	TRBJ1-6
TGTGCCAGCAGCTTATTTGTAGGGGTGAACACTGAAGCTTTCTTT	CASSLFVGVNTEAFF	.	.	TRBV7-9	TRBJ1-1
TGTGCCAGCAGCCAATCCAGGAAAGAGACCCAGTACTTC	CASSQSRKETQYF	.	few	TRBV16	TRBJ2-5
TGCGCCAGCAGCCTAATTGGAAATTCGTTTGAAAAACTGTTTTTT	CASSLIGNSFEKLFF	.	.	TRBV4-3	TRBJ1-4
TGTGCCAGCAGCTCCCCAAGGAGGAACACAGATACGCAGTATTTT	CASSSPRRNTDTQYF	.	few	TRBV13	TRBJ2-3
TGCGCCAGCAGCTTGGTTTCAGGGTCGGATACGCAGTATTTT	CASSLVSGSDTQYF	.	few	TRBV5-1	TRBJ2-3
TGTGCCACCAACTCAGCGGCAGCCTCCTACGAGCAGTACTTC	CATNSAAASYEQYF	.	.	TRBV6-1	TRBJ2-7
TGTGCCAGCAGAACTACCGGGGCCAACGTCCTGACTTTC	CASRTTGANVLTF	.	many	TRBV12-3/TRBV12-4	TRBJ2-6
TGCAGTGCTAGCGAAACTAGCGGGAGTATAAATGAGCAGTTCTTC	CSASETSGSINEQFF	TRBD2	few	TRBV20-1	TRBJ2-1
TGTGCCAGCAGCTTTCTGGGACCCCCCCAAGAGACCCAGTACTTC	CASSFLGPPQETQYF	.	few	TRBV7-6	TRBJ2-5
TGTGCCAGTAGCGCCAGGGGTTACAATGAGCAGTTCTTC	CASSARGYNEQFF	.	many	TRBV19	TRBJ2-1
TGTGCCAGCAGACCCAGAACTGGAAACACCATATATTTT	CASRPRTGNTIYF	.	many	TRBV12-3/TRBV12-4	TRBJ1-3
TGTGCCATCAGTGTGGGGTACGAGCAGTACTTC	CAISVGYEQYF	.	many	TRBV10-3	TRBJ2-7
TGTGCCAGCAGTCCCCCGGGACCCCTTACGTTCTTC	CASSPPGPLTFF	.	few	TRBV6-2/TRBV6-3	TRBJ2-1
TGTGCCAGCAGCTTCTATGGAGGGCACACCGGGGAGCTGTTTTTT	CASSFYGGHTGELFF	.	.	TRBV5-5	TRBJ2-2
TGTGCCAGCTCTTCTATCTTGAGACAGGGATACGAGCAGTACTTC	CASSSILRQGYEQYF	TRBD1	.	TRBV28	TRBJ2-7
TGTGCCAGCAGCTTAAATGGCGGGGGAAACACCGGGGAGCTGTTTTTT	CASSLNGGGNTGELFF	TRBD2	.	TRBV7-2	TRBJ2-2
TGTGCCAGCAGCTCAACCGGGACTAGGGGAGATACGCAGTATTTT	CASSSTGTRGDTQYF	TRBD2	.	TRBV7-2	TRBJ2-3
TGTGCCTGGAGTGAAGACAGGGCAACTGGAAACACCATATATTTT	CAWSEDRATGNTIYF	TRBD1	many	TRBV30	TRBJ1-3